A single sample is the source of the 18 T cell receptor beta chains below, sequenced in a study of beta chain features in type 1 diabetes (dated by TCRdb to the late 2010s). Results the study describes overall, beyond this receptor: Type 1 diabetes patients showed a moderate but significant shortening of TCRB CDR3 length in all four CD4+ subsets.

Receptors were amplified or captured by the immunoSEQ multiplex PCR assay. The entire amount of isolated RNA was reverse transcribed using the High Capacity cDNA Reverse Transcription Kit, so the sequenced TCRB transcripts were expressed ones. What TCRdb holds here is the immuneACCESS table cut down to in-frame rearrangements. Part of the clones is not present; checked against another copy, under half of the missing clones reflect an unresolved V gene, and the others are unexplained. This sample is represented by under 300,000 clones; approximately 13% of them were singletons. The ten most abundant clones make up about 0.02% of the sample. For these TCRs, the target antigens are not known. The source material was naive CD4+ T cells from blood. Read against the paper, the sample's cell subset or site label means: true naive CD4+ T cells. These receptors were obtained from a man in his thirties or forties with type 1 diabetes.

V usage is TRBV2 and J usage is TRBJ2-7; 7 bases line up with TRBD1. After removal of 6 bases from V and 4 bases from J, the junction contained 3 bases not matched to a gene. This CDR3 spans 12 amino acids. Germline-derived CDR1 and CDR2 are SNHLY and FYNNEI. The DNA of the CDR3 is TGTGCCAGCAGCCCGACAGGGTACGAGCAGTACTTC. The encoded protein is CASSPTGYEQYF.

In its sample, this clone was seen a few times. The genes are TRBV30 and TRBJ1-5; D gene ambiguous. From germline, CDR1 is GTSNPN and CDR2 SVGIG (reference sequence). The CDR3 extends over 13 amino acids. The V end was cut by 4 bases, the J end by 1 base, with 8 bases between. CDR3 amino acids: CAWNTFSNQPQHF. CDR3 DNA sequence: TGTGCCTGGAATACATTCAGCAATCAGCCCCAGCATTTT.

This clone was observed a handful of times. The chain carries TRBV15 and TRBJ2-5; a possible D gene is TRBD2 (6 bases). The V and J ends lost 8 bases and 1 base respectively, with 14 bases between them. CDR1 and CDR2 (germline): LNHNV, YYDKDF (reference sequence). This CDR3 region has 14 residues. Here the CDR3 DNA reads TGTGCCACCCCTCCGCGGGAATCCCAAGAGACCCAGTACTTC. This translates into CATPPRESQETQYF. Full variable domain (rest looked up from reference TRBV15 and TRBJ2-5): DAMVIQNPRYQVTQFGKPVTLSCSQTLNHNVMYWYQQKSSQAPKLLFHYYDKDFNNEADTPDNFQSRRPNTSFCFLDIRSPGLGDTAMYLCATPPRESQETQYFGPGTRLLVL.

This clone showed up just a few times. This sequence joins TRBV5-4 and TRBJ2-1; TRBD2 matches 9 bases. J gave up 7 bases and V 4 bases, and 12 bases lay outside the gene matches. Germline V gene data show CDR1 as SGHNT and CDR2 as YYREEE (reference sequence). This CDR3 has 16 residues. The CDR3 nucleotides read TGTGCCAGCAGCCGTTCTGGCGGGAGGGCCTGGAATGAGCAGTTCTTC. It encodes CASSRSGGRAWNEQFF.

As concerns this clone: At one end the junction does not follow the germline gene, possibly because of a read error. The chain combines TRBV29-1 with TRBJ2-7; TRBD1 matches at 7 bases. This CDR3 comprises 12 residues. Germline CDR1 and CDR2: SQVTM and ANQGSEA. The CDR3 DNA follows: TGCAGCGCTGAAACAGGGGATCGTGAGCAGTACTTC. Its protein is CSAETGDREQYF.

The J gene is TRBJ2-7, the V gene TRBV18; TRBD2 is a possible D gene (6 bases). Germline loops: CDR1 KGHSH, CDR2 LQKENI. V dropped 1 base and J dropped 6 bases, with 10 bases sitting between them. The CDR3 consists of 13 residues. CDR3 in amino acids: CASSPRREFEQYF. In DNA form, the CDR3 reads TGTGCCAGCTCACCACGCCGGGAGTTCGAGCAGTACTTC.

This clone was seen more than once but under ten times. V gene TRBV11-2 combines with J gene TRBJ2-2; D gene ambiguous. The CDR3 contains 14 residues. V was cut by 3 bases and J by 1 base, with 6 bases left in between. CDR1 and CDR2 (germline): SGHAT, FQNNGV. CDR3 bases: TGTGCCAGCAGCTTTACAGAGAACACCGGGGAGCTGTTTTTT. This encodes CASSFTENTGELFF.

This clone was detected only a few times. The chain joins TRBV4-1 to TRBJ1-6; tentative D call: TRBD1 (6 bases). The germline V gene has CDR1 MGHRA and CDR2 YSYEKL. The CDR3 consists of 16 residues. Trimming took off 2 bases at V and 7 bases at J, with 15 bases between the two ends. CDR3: CASSQTDRRLNSPLHF. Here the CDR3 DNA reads TGCGCCAGCAGCCAAACCGACAGGCGGTTAAATTCACCCCTCCACTTT.

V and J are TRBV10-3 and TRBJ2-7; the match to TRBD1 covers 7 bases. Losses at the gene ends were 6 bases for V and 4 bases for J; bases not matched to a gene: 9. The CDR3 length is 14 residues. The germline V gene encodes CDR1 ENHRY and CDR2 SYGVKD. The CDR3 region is CAIRRDSSSYEQYF. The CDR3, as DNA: TGTGCCATCAGGAGGGACAGCTCCTCGTACGAGCAGTACTTC.

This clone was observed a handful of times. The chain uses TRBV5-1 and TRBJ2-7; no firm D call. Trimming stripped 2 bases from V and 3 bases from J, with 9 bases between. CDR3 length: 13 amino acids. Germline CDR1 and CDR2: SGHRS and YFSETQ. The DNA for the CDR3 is TGCGCCAGCAGCTTCTCGTCCAGCTACGAGCAGTACTTC. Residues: CASSFSSSYEQYF.

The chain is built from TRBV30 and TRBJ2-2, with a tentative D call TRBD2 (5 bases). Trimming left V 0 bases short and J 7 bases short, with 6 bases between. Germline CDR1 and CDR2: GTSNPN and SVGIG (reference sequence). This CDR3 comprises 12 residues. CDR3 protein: CAWSVRGGELFF. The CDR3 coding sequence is TGTGCCTGGAGTGTACGGGGCGGGGAGCTGTTTTTT.

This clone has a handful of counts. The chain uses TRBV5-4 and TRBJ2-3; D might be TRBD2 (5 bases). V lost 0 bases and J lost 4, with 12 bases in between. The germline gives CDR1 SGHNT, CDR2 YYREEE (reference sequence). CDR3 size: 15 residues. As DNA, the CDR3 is TGTGCCAGCAGCTTGGCGGCGGGTGTGGCAGATACGCAGTATTTT. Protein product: CASSLAAGVADTQYF.

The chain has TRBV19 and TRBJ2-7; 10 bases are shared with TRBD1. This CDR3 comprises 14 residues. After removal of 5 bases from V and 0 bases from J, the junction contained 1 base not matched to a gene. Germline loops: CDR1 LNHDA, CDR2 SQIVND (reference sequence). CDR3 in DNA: TGTGCCAGTAGTCGGGACAGGGGCTCCTACGAGCAGTACTTC. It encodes CASSRDRGSYEQYF.

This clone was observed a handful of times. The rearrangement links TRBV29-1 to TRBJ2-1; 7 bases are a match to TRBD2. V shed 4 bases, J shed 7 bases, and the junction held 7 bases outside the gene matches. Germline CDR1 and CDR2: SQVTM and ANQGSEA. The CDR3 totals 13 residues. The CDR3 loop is CSVGTRGSNEQFF. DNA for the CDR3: TGCAGCGTTGGGACTAGGGGTTCTAATGAGCAGTTCTTC.

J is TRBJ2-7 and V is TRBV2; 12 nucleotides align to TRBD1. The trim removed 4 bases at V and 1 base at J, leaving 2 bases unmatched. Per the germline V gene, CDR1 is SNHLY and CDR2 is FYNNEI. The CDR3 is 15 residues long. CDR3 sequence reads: CASSVGQGASYEQYF. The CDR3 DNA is TGTGCCAGCAGTGTGGGACAGGGGGCTTCCTACGAGCAGTACTTC.

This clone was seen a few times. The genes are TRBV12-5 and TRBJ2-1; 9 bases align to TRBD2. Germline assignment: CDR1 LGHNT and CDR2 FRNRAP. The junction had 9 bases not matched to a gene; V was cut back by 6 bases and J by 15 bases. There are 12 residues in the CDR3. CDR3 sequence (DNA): TGTGCTAGTGGCCCGTTAGCGGGGGATGGGTTCTTC. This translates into CASGPLAGDGFF.

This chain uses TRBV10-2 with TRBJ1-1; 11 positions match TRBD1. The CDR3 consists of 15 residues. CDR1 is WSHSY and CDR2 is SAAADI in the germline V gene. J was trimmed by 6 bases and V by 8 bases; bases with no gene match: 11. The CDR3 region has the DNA TGCGCCAGCTCGGACAGGGGGCGCCTAGTCGCTGAAGCTTTCTTT. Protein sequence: CASSDRGRLVAEAFF.

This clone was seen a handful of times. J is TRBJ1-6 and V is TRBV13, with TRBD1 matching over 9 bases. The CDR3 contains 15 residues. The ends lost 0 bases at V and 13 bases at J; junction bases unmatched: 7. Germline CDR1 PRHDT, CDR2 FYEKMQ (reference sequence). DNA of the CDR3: TGTGCCAGCAGCTTAGGAACAGGGGGCTCGTCGCCCCTCCACTTT. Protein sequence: CASSLGTGGSSPLHF. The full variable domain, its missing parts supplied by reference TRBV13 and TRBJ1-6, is AAGVIQSPRHLIKEKRETATLKCYPIPRHDTVYWYQQGPGQDPQFLISFYEKMQSDKGSIPDRFSAQQFSDYHSELNMSSLELGDSALYFCASSLGTGGSSPLHFGNGTRLTVT.